The next 8 T cell receptor beta chains were all read from a single sample in a study of blood T cell repertoires in COVID-19. TCRdb's copy holds only in-frame clones and misses some; the assay was immunoSEQ multiplex PCR. The sample has 40,000 to 50,000 clones, around 89% seen once. The specimen was peripheral blood. All receptors derive from a human donor in a cohort sampled during active COVID-19.

This clone appeared a single time. The chain uses TRBV2 and TRBJ2-5, with 7 bases aligning to TRBD1. This CDR3 has 13 residues. Unmatched junction bases numbered 7, after V lost 7 bases and J lost 5 bases. The germline CDR1 and CDR2 sequences are SNHLY and FYNNEI. CDR3 sequence (DNA): TGTGCCAGCACGGCGGAACAGGGGGAGACCCAGTACTTC. Translation gives CASTAEQGETQYF.

This rearrangement joins TRBV29-1 to TRBJ1-5; the match to TRBD1 covers 7 bases. The CDR3 extends over 13 amino acids. The V gene's germline CDR1 is SQVTM and CDR2 ANQGSEA. Trimming removed 7 bases from V and 5 bases from J; junction bases left unmatched: 8. The CDR3 spells CSAQDREHQPQHF. The CDR3 DNA is TGCAGCGCTCAAGACAGGGAACATCAGCCCCAGCATTTT.

V usage is TRBV6-5 and J usage is TRBJ1-5, with D possibly being TRBD1 (5 bases). V shed 4 bases and J shed 6 bases, with 10 bases lying between them. Germline-derived CDR1 and CDR2 are MNHEY and SVGAGI. The CDR3 loop spans 13 amino acids. The CDR3 DNA reads TGTGCCAGCAGTTTTGACGGGGGTCAGCCCCAGCATTTT. This translates into CASSFDGGQPQHF.

V and J are TRBV29-1 and TRBJ1-2; TRBD1 aligns across 9 bases. The CDR3 loop spans 13 amino acids. Germline values: CDR1 SQVTM, CDR2 ANQGSEA. V gave up 7 bases and J gave up 4 bases; unmatched junction bases: 7. Here the CDR3 DNA reads TGCAGCGCCTTGGACAGGGGAAGCTATGGCTACACCTTC. Protein sequence: CSALDRGSYGYTF.

This rearrangement joins TRBV9 to TRBJ2-7, with a tentative D call TRBD2 (6 bases). The germline V gene encodes CDR1 SGDLS and CDR2 YYNGEE. This CDR3 spans 13 amino acids. V gave up 4 bases and J gave up 0 bases, with 8 bases separating them. Here the CDR3 DNA reads TGTGCCAGCAGCACCGGGGGCTCCTACGAGCAGTACTTC. Protein: CASSTGGSYEQYF.

This clone was observed once. The V and J genes are TRBV11-2 and TRBJ2-5; 9 nucleotides align to TRBD2. This CDR3 has 18 residues. Germline CDR1 reads SGHAT; CDR2 reads FQNNGV. After removal of 3 bases from V and 6 bases from J, the junction contained 17 bases not matched to a gene. The CDR3 nucleotides read TGTGCCAGCAGCTTTGGCGGGATGGCGGGGGGGCCCACGAAGACCCAGTACTTC. This translates into CASSFGGMAGGPTKTQYF.

The V and J genes are TRBV29-1 and TRBJ1-2; no firm D call. Germline values: CDR1 SQVTM, CDR2 ANQGSEA. V lost 1 base to trimming and J lost 8 bases, with 8 bases between them. The CDR3 runs to 11 residues. The CDR3 protein is CSVEGPGGYTF. In nucleotides, the CDR3 is TGCAGCGTTGAAGGGCCGGGAGGCTACACCTTC.

The chain recombines TRBV29-1 with TRBJ1-2, with D possibly TRBD1 on 5 matching bases. V lost 6 bases, J lost 9 bases, and 20 bases lay in between. The germline V gene encodes CDR1 SQVTM and CDR2 ANQGSEA. This CDR3 contains 13 residues. The CDR3 loop reads CSVAKDLTDRYTF. CDR3 sequence (DNA): TGCAGCGTGGCTAAGGATTTGACAGACCGCTACACCTTC.